The text below deals with one TCR beta chain. Produced via immunoSEQ multiplex PCR; TCRdb's table is partial and in-frame only. The repertoire holds tens of thousands of clones, with around 86% as singletons. The CDR3 has 14 residues. Germline V gene data show CDR1 as GTSNPN and CDR2 as SVGIG (reference sequence). V lost 5 bases, J lost 7 bases, and 15 bases lay in between. The sample is drawn from a study of T cell changes during pregnancy in multiple sclerosis. Here the sequenced sample was CD8+ T cells from peripheral blood mononuclear cells, taken in the first trimester of pregnancy. The rearrangement links TRBV30 to TRBJ1-6, with TRBD1 as a possible D gene (5 bases). The source is a female donor in good health, enrolled as a control in a pregnancy study. This CDR3 is CAWGDGAENSPLHF. The CDR3 region has the DNA TGTGCCTGGGGAGATGGGGCAGAGAATTCACCCCTCCACTTT.